This T cell receptor (beta chain) was sequenced for a study of metastatic and nonmetastatic thyroid tumors. Study context: For malignant and benign thyroid patients, tumor or nodule tissue and blood were the sources whose repertoires were compared.

Nobody among the patients had been given any treatment before thyroid surgery. As originally analysed: A papillary thyroid cancer distant-metastasis classifier was built from CDR3 differences across clinicopathological groups. With MiXCR, TCRdb reprocessed the PCR reads. The V and J calls, along with clone size, are taken from TCRdb and not from the paper's own processing. The data contain 25,000 to 35,000 clones, over 15% of them singletons. This clone has ten or more counts. Its antigen is still unknown. General study results and limits: In both blood and tumor samples, TCR beta diversity was reported significantly higher for malignant than benign nodules.

The sequenced sample consisted of blood. The source is a female donor with papillary thyroid cancer or a benign thyroid nodule (not recorded which). Some clones in this sample may be carry-over from other donors' samples.

CDR3 protein: CATAGNNEQFF. CDR3 DNA sequence: TGTGCCACCGCCGGAAACAATGAGCAGTTCTTC. V and J are TRBV3-1 and TRBJ2-1, with D hard to call. This CDR3 contains 11 residues. Per germline, CDR1 LGHDT and CDR2 YNNKEL (reference sequence). V was pared by 10 bases and J by 5 bases, with 9 bases between.